These 17 T cell receptor beta chains were sequenced from one sample in a study of cytomegalovirus exposure and HLA in healthy donors (dated by TCRdb to 2017 to 2019). The library was generated by the immunoSEQ multiplex PCR assay. For the multiplex PCR, a mixture combining 60 forward primers for TCR Vbeta segments and 13 reverse primers for TCR Jbeta segments was used. TCRdb obtained this table from immuneACCESS and retained in-frame rearrangements with V and J assigned. These tables miss some clones; where compared with another copy, unresolved V genes account for less than half of the shortfall, and the remainder is unexplained. In this sample the table shows about 200,000 clones, less than 85% of which occur a single time. The ten largest clones represent under 2% of the sample. The sequenced material came from PBMCs. These receptors all stem from a girl aged 5-17 years in good health and CMV-seropositive.

The chain combines TRBV13 with TRBJ1-1, with 7 bases fitting TRBD1. V lost 3 bases to trimming and J lost 0 bases; unmatched junction nucleotides: 4. This CDR3 spans 15 amino acids. Germline-derived CDR1 and CDR2 are PRHDT and FYEKMQ (reference sequence). The CDR3: CASSFHRGLNTEAFF. CDR3 nucleotides: TGTGCCAGCAGCTTCCACAGGGGCCTGAACACTGAAGCTTTCTTT.

The chain joins TRBV29-1 to TRBJ2-4, with D possibly matching TRBD1 (5 bases). The germline CDR1 and CDR2 sequences are SQVTM and ANQGSEA. The CDR3 contains 12 residues. V lost 7 bases and J lost 3, with 10 bases in between. The CDR3 reads CSGTFGKNIQYF. CDR3 DNA: TGCAGCGGGACATTTGGCAAAAACATTCAGTACTTC.

The chain is built from TRBV4-1 and TRBJ1-3; 7 bases align to TRBD1. Germline lookup yields CDR1 MGHRA and CDR2 YSYEKL. V lost 0 bases, J lost 3 bases, and 5 bases stayed unmatched. The CDR3 totals 16 residues. For the CDR3, the DNA is TGCGCCAGCAGCCAAGATCATGGGACAGTTGGAAACACCATATATTTT. Residues: CASSQDHGTVGNTIYF.

The table lists this clone with a few counts. V gene TRBV5-6 combines with J gene TRBJ1-2, with D uncertain. CDR1 and CDR2 (germline): SGHDT, YYEEEE. Trimming stripped 0 bases from V and 4 bases from J, with 4 bases between. This CDR3 region has 12 residues. CDR3 sequence reads: CASSLGSYGYTF. The DNA of the CDR3 is TGTGCCAGCAGCTTGGGCAGCTATGGCTACACCTTC.

J is TRBJ1-3 and V is TRBV6-6; 7 nucleotides line up with TRBD1. In germline, CDR1 is MNHNY, CDR2 SVGAGI (reference sequence). The CDR3 spans 15 residues. The junction had 1 base not matched to a gene; V was cut back by 2 bases and J by 0 bases. The CDR3 loop is CASSYGTASGNTIYF. As DNA, the CDR3 is TGTGCCAGCAGTTACGGGACAGCCTCTGGAAACACCATATATTTT.

This chain uses TRBV7-9 with TRBJ2-4, with 7 positions matching TRBD1. V gave up 4 bases and J gave up 8 bases; unmatched junction bases: 5. Per germline, CDR1 SEHNR and CDR2 FQNEAQ (reference sequence). CDR3 length: 13 amino acids. CDR3: CASSYRGVDIQYF. The CDR3 bases are TGTGCCAGCAGCTACAGGGGTGTTGACATTCAGTACTTC. Based on the CDR3 plus reference TRBV7-9 and TRBJ2-4, the full variable domain is DTGVSQNPRHKITKRGQNVTFRCDPISEHNRLYWYRQTLGQGPEFLTYFQNEAQLEKSRLLSDRFSAERPKGSFSTLEIQRTEQGDSAMYLCASSYRGVDIQYFGAGTRLSVL.

This clone has a single count. This chain connects TRBV1 to TRBJ2-3; the table assigns TRBD2, which was not confirmed against the DNA. TRBV1 is termed a pseudogene. The CDR3 spans 16 residues. The CDR3 spells CTSSQASGVSTDTQYF. The CDR3 region has the DNA TGCACCAGCAGCCAAGCTAGCGGGGTTAGCACAGATACGCAGTATTTT.

This chain connects TRBV11-2 to TRBJ1-2; 8 bases map to TRBD1. The ends lost 3 bases at V and 6 bases at J; junction bases unmatched: 3. Germline CDR1 is SGHAT and CDR2 is FQNNGV. The CDR3 consists of 13 residues. DNA for the CDR3: TGTGCCAGCAGCTTCGCAGGGGGCAATGGCTACACCTTC. Encoded protein: CASSFAGGNGYTF.

CDR3 sequence reads: CASSLGGFTGELFF. CDR3 sequence (DNA): TGTGCCAGCAGCTTGGGAGGTTTCACCGGGGAGCTGTTTTTT. V usage is TRBV5-5 and J usage is TRBJ2-2; no clear D gene. Germline V CDR1 and CDR2: SGHKS, YYEKEE (reference sequence). V was cut by 0 bases and J by 4 bases, with 7 bases left in between. This CDR3 contains 14 residues.

This clone occurred a few times. The chain uses TRBV27 and TRBJ1-2, with 10 positions matching TRBD1. The trim removed 8 bases at V and 5 bases at J, leaving 11 bases unmatched. CDR1 and CDR2 from the germline V gene are MNHEY and SMNVEV (reference sequence). The CDR3 runs to 15 residues. In nucleotides, the CDR3 is TGTGCCAGCTTGGGCAGGGACAGGGGAATTTATGGCTACACCTTC. It codes for CASLGRDRGIYGYTF.

This chain links TRBV1 with TRBJ2-7; TRBD2, as called in the table, went unchecked against the DNA. TRBV1 is a listed pseudogene. The CDR3 has 16 residues. In nucleotides, the CDR3 is TGCACCAGCAGCCAAAGGGAGTGGCAGTCGGGCTACGAGCAGTACTTC. Its protein is CTSSQREWQSGYEQYF.

This clone was seen more than once but under ten times. V usage is TRBV4-3 and J usage is TRBJ2-1, with D perhaps matching TRBD2 (6 bases). Trimming removed 2 bases from V and 6 bases from J, with 17 bases in between. Germline CDR1 and CDR2: LGHNA and YSLEER. This CDR3 spans 16 amino acids. CDR3 sequence reads: CASSQNTRDLINEQFF. As DNA, the CDR3 is TGCGCCAGCAGCCAAAACACCCGGGACTTGATCAATGAGCAGTTCTTC.

This chain links TRBV4-1 with TRBJ2-3; no clear D. The CDR3 contains 14 residues. Germline assignment: CDR1 MGHRA and CDR2 YSYEKL. Trimming pared 1 base from V and 1 base from J, leaving 6 bases between. The chain's CDR3 is CASSQGLRTDTQYF. The DNA of the CDR3 is TGCGCCAGCAGCCAAGGACTGCGCACAGATACGCAGTATTTT.

CDR3 sequence (DNA): TGTGCCTGGAGCACCGGGACAGCTAGCACAGATACGCAGTATTTT. It encodes CAWSTGTASTDTQYF. The genes are TRBV30 and TRBJ2-3, with 7 bases lining up with TRBD1. The CDR3 extends over 15 amino acids. Germline CDR1 is GTSNPN and CDR2 is SVGIG (reference sequence). The V segment lost 3 bases and the J segment 0 bases; nucleotides outside the gene matches: 6. The full variable domain, in which reference TRBV30 and TRBJ2-3 provide the parts outside the CDR3, is SQTIHQWPATLVQPVGSPLSLECTVEGTSNPNLYWYRQAAGRGLQLLFYSVGIGQISSEVPQNLSASRPQDRQFILSSKKLLLSDSGFYLCAWSTGTASTDTQYFGPGTRLTVL.

The rearrangement joins TRBV27 to TRBJ2-3; possible D gene TRBD1, 6 bases. Germline assignment: CDR1 MNHEY and CDR2 SMNVEV (reference sequence). Trimming took 5 bases from V and 3 from J, leaving 30 bases between them. This CDR3 comprises 20 residues. DNA for the CDR3: TGTGCCAGCAGTCCACCGCCTCAGGGGAAGTACGGTATCGGTACAGATACGCAGTATTTT. Its protein product is CASSPPPQGKYGIGTDTQYF.

The rearrangement joins TRBV4-1 to TRBJ2-7; 9 bases are a match to TRBD2. The CDR3 contains 17 residues. Losses at the gene ends were 1 base for V and 2 bases for J; bases not matched to a gene: 9. CDR1 MGHRA and CDR2 YSYEKL come from the germline V gene. CDR3 sequence: CASSQAGPTSGTYEQYF. The CDR3 DNA follows: TGCGCCAGCAGCCAAGCGGGACCGACTAGCGGCACCTACGAGCAGTACTTC.

The rearrangement joins TRBV6-5 to TRBJ2-7, with a possible D match to TRBD1 (5 bases). The length of the CDR3 is 13 residues. Germline assignment: CDR1 MNHEY and CDR2 SVGAGI. The ends were cut back, 0 bases at V and 3 bases at J, with 6 bases in the middle. CDR3 loop: CASSYSTVYEQYF. CDR3 coding DNA: TGTGCCAGCAGTTACTCGACAGTCTACGAGCAGTACTTC.